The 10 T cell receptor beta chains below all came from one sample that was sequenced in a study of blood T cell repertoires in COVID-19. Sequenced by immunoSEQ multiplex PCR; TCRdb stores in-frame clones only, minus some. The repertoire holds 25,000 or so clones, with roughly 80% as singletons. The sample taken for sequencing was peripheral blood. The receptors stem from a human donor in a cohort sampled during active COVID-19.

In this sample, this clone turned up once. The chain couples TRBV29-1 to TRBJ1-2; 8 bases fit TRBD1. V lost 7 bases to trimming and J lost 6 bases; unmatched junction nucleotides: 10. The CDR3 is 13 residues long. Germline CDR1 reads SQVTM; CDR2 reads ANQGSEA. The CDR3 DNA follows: TGCAGCGCACCGGGACAGGCGTTGGATGGCTACACCTTC. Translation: CSAPGQALDGYTF.

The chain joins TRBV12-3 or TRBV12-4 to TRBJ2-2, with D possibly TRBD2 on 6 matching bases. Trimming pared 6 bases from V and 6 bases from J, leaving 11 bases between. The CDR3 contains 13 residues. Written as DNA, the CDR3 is TGTGCCAGCAGAGCGACTAGAGCCGGGGAGCTGTTTTTT. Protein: CASRATRAGELFF.

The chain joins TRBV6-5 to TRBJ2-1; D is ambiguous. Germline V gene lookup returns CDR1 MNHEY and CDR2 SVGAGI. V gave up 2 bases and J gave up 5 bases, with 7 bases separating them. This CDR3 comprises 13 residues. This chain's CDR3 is CASSYPLNNEQFF. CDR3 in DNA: TGTGCCAGCAGTTACCCCCTAAACAATGAGCAGTTCTTC.

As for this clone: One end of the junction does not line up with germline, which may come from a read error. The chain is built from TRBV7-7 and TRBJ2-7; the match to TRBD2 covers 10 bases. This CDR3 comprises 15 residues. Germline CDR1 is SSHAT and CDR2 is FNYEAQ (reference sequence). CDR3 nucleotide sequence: TGTGCTAGCAGCCTAGGGACTAGCGCCTCCTACGAGCAGTACTTC. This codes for CASSLGTSASYEQYF.

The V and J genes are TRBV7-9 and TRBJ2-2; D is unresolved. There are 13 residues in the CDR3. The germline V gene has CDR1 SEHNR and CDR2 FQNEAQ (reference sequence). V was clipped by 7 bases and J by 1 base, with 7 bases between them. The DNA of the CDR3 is TGTGCCAGCAACCCAGGGAACACCGGGGAGCTGTTTTTT. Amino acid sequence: CASNPGNTGELFF.

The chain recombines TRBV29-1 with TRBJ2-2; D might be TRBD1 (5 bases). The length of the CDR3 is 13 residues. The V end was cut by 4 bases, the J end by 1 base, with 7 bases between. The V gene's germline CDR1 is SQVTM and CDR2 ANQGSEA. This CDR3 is CSVGQGNTGELFF. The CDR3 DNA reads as TGCAGCGTTGGTCAGGGGAACACCGGGGAGCTGTTTTTT.

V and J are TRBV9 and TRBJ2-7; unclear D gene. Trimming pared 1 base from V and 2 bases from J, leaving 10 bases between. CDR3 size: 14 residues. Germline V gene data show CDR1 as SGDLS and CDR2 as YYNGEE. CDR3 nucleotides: TGTGCCAGCAGCGTAACCAGTACTACCTACGAGCAGTACTTC. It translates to CASSVTSTTYEQYF.

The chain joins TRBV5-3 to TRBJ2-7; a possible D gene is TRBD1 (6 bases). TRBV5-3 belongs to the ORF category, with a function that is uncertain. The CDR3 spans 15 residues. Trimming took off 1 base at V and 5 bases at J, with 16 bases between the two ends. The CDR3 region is CARSLYPTGHHEQYF. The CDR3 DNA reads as TGTGCCAGAAGCTTGTACCCGACAGGACATCACGAGCAGTACTTC.

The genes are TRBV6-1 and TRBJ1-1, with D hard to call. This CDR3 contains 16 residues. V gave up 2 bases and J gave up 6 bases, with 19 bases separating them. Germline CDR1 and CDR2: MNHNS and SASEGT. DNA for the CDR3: TGTGCCAGCAGTGAACACCCTCGGGGTGCGGGCGCTGAAGCTTTCTTT. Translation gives CASSEHPRGAGAEAFF.

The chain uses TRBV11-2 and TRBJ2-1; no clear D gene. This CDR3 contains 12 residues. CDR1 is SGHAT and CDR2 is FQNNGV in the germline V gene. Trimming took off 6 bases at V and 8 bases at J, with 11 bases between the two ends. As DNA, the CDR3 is TGTGCCAGCAGTTCAGTAGCAGATGAGCAGTTCTTC. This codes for CASSSVADEQFF.